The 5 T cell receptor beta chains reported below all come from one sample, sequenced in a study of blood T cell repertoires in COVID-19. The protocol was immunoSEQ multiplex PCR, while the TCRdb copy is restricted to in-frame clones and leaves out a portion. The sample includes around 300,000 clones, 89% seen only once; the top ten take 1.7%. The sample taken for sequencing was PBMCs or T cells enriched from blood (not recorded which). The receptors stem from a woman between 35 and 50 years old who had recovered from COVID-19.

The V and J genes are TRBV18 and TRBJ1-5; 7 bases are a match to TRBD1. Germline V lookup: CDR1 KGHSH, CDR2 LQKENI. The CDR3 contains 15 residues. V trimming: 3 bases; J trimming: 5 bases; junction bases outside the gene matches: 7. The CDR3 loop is CASSPQGGRDQPQHF. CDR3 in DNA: TGTGCCAGCTCACCTCAGGGGGGCAGGGATCAGCCCCAGCATTTT.

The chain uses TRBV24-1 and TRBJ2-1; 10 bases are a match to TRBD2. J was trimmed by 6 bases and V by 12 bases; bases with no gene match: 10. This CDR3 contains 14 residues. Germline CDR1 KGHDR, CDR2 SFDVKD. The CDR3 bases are TGTGCCTCGGAAAGCGGGAGGGATCCCAATGAGCAGTTCTTC. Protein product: CASESGRDPNEQFF.

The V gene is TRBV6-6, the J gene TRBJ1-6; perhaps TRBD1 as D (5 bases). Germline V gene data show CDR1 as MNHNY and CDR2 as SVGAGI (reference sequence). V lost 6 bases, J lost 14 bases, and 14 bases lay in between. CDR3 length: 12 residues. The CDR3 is CASRNPGTTLHF. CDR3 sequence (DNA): TGTGCCAGCAGAAACCCGGGGACTACCCTCCACTTT.

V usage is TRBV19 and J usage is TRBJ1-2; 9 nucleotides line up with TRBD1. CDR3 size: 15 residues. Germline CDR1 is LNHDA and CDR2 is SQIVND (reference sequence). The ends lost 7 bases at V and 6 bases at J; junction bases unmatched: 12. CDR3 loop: CASTLTAGTGNGYTF. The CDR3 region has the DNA TGTGCCAGTACTCTCACGGCCGGGACAGGGAATGGCTACACCTTC.

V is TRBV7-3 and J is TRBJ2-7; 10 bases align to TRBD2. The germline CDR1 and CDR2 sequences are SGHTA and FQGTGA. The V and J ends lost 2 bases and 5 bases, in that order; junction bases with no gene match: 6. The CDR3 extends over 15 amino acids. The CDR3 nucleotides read TGTGCCAGCAGCTTAGGGCTAGCGGGAGTTGACGAGCAGTACTTC. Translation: CASSLGLAGVDEQYF.